Following are 32 T cell receptor beta chains from one sample sequenced in a study of shared clonotypes between healthy human individuals. Generated by immunoSEQ multiplex PCR, the TCRdb table keeps only in-frame clones and is missing some. The sample lists 1,500,000 or so clones, about 98.5% seen once, with over 0.3% in the top ten. Sequencing used naive CD4+ T cells sorted from blood. Subset indicated: CD45RA+ positively selected. Source of these receptors: a man aged 30 to 39 in good health.

This chain joins TRBV9 and TRBJ2-5; 12 bases line up with TRBD2. V lost 4 bases to trimming and J lost 1 base; unmatched junction nucleotides: 8. Germline V lookup: CDR1 SGDLS, CDR2 YYNGEE. The CDR3 is made up of 17 amino acids. The CDR3, as DNA: TGTGCCAGCAGCAGGACTAGCGGGAAATGGGCCCAAGAGACCCAGTACTTC. Protein sequence: CASSRTSGKWAQETQYF.

The chain recombines TRBV7-2 with TRBJ2-6; D is possibly TRBD1 (5 bases). CDR3 length equals 19 residues. Per the germline V gene, CDR1 is SGHTA and CDR2 is FQGNSA. V was clipped by 4 bases and J by 2 bases, with 21 bases between them. Here the CDR3 DNA reads TGTGCCAGCAGCTCCCAGAGAATTCGACAGCTCACTGGGGCCAACGTCCTGACTTTC. Translated: CASSSQRIRQLTGANVLTF.

The chain is built from TRBV10-3 and TRBJ1-5; D not resolved. The ends were cut back, 0 bases at V and 6 bases at J, with 9 bases in the middle. The CDR3 is 14 residues long. CDR1 is ENHRY, CDR2 SYGVKD, per germline. This CDR3 is CAISESSVGQPQHF. The CDR3 DNA follows: TGTGCCATCAGTGAGTCTTCGGTGGGTCAGCCCCAGCATTTT.

This clone has just a few counts. In the same sample, other DNA sequences code for this CDR3. For the CDR3, the DNA is TGTGCCAGCAGCTCAGGACAGTACCAAGAGACCCAGTACTTC. Its protein product is CASSSGQYQETQYF. The V and J genes are TRBV7-9 and TRBJ2-5; possible D gene TRBD1, 6 bases. Deletions cut 4 bases from V and 0 bases from J, with 9 bases between. The CDR3 loop spans 14 amino acids. The germline V gene has CDR1 SEHNR and CDR2 FQNEAQ (reference sequence).

The chain employs TRBV7-2 and TRBJ1-2; a weak D match, TRBD1 (5 bases). Per germline, CDR1 SGHTA and CDR2 FQGNSA. V was pared by 5 bases and J by 4 bases, with 14 bases between. The CDR3 is 14 residues long. The CDR3 DNA sequence: TGTGCCAGCAGCCAACGGGACGCAAGCTATGGCTACACCTTC. Amino acid sequence: CASSQRDASYGYTF.

CDR3 sequence reads: CASSFDYTEQYF. The CDR3 DNA follows: TGTGCCAGCAGCTTTGACTACACCGAGCAGTACTTC. The chain employs TRBV5-6 and TRBJ2-7; D is possibly TRBD2 (5 bases). The CDR3 has 12 amino acids. V was cut by 2 bases and J by 6 bases, with 9 bases left in between. The germline gives CDR1 SGHDT, CDR2 YYEEEE. Together with reference TRBV5-6 and TRBJ2-7, the CDR3 gives the full variable domain: DAGVTQSPTHLIKTRGQQVTLRCSPKSGHDTVSWYQQALGQGPQFIFQYYEEEERQRGNFPDRFSGHQFPNYSSELNVNALLLGDSALYLCASSFDYTEQYFGPGTRLTVT.

The chain employs TRBV9 and TRBJ2-7, with 7 bases identical to TRBD1. CDR3 length equals 13 residues. CDR1 and CDR2 from the germline V gene are SGDLS and YYNGEE. The J segment lost 6 bases and the V segment lost 3 bases, leaving 6 bases of the junction unmatched. The chain's CDR3 is CASSGVTGTEQYF. In DNA form, the CDR3 reads TGTGCCAGCAGCGGGGTGACAGGGACCGAGCAGTACTTC.

The chain recombines TRBV28 with TRBJ1-5; D unclear. The CDR3 spans 14 residues. Germline lookup yields CDR1 MDHEN and CDR2 SYDVKM. The germline V and J ends were trimmed by 2 bases and 2 bases, with 7 bases remaining between them. This chain's CDR3 is CASSLMVGNQPQHF. For the CDR3, the DNA is TGTGCCAGCAGTTTAATGGTCGGCAATCAGCCCCAGCATTTT.

Notes on this clone: In the same sample, other DNA sequences code for this CDR3. V gene TRBV28 combines with J gene TRBJ1-4; no firm D call. CDR3 length: 14 residues. The germline gives CDR1 MDHEN, CDR2 SYDVKM. V gave up 6 bases and J gave up 0 bases, with 8 bases separating them. The CDR3 nucleotides are TGTGCCAGCAGCAGTCCTGCAACTAATGAAAAACTGTTTTTT. Its translation is CASSSPATNEKLFF.

The chain is built from TRBV9 and TRBJ2-5; a possible D gene is TRBD2 (5 bases). Germline assignment: CDR1 SGDLS and CDR2 YYNGEE. This CDR3 has 13 residues. Trimming took off 0 bases at V and 5 bases at J, with 8 bases between the two ends. The CDR3 spells CASSVAGWETQYF. Here the CDR3 DNA reads TGTGCCAGCAGCGTAGCGGGGTGGGAGACCCAGTACTTC.

The chain joins TRBV7-2 to TRBJ1-4; 7 nucleotides match TRBD1. In germline, CDR1 is SGHTA, CDR2 FQGNSA. This CDR3 region has 12 residues. V trimming: 2 bases; J trimming: 10 bases; junction bases outside the gene matches: 1. CDR3 residues: CASSLPGGKLFF. CDR3 DNA sequence: TGTGCCAGCAGCTTACCAGGGGGAAAACTGTTTTTT.

This clone is a singleton in its sample. The chain carries TRBV7-2 and TRBJ1-2; 7 bases match TRBD1. CDR3 size: 17 residues. CDR1 SGHTA and CDR2 FQGNSA come from the germline V gene. With V trimmed by 6 bases and J by 1 base, 14 bases remained unmatched. The CDR3 reads CASRPHPGTDFNYGYTF. CDR3 DNA: TGTGCCAGCAGACCACACCCCGGGACAGACTTTAACTATGGCTACACCTTC.

The chain joins TRBV5-1 to TRBJ1-2; D perhaps matches TRBD1 (6 bases). With 2 bases removed from V and 7 bases from J, the gap between germline ends came to 18 bases. The CDR3 runs 15 residues. CDR1 SGHRS and CDR2 YFSETQ come from the germline V gene. DNA for the CDR3: TGCGCCAGCAGCTTAGACGGGACAACCTTCTCTGGCTACACCTTC. This translates into CASSLDGTTFSGYTF. Combining the CDR3 with reference TRBV5-1 and TRBJ1-2 gives the whole variable domain KAGVTQTPRYLIKTRGQQVTLSCSPISGHRSVSWYQQTPGQGLQFLFEYFSETQRNKGNFPGRFSGRQFSNSRSEMNVSTLELGDSALYLCASSLDGTTFSGYTFGSGTRLTVV.

The rearrangement uses TRBV5-1 and TRBJ2-5; D assignment may be TRBD1 or TRBD2 (5 bases each). Germline V gives CDR1 SGHRS, CDR2 YFSETQ. The V and J ends lost 4 bases and 4 bases respectively, with 11 bases between them. This CDR3 contains 13 residues. CDR3 protein: CASSPGPAETQYF. CDR3 DNA sequence: TGCGCCAGCAGCCCGGGACCTGCAGAGACCCAGTACTTC.

The chain uses TRBV5-1 and TRBJ2-5; D may match TRBD1 or TRBD2 (5 bases each). Trimming stripped 0 bases from V and 9 bases from J, with 15 bases between. CDR1 is SGHRS and CDR2 is YFSETQ in the germline V gene. This CDR3 spans 14 amino acids. The CDR3 is CASSLAVGEGSQYF. CDR3 DNA: TGCGCCAGCAGCTTGGCAGTGGGAGAGGGGTCCCAGTACTTC.

The chain recombines TRBV5-1 with TRBJ2-7; no reliable D call. V was clipped by 0 bases and J by 3 bases, with 7 bases between them. The CDR3 covers 13 residues. Germline assignment: CDR1 SGHRS and CDR2 YFSETQ. The CDR3 DNA reads as TGCGCCAGCAGCTTGGGTATGTTCTACGAGCAGTACTTC. Encoded protein: CASSLGMFYEQYF.

The chain combines TRBV5-1 with TRBJ1-1, with D hard to call. Trimming removed 4 bases at V and 1 base at J, with 11 bases between. The CDR3 runs to 14 residues. The germline V gene has CDR1 SGHRS and CDR2 YFSETQ. CDR3 residues: CASSLVLQNTEAFF. The CDR3 bases are TGCGCCAGCAGCCTAGTACTACAGAACACTGAAGCTTTCTTT.

V gene TRBV28 combines with J gene TRBJ2-5, with D possibly TRBD2 on 6 matching bases. The ends were cut back, 5 bases at V and 4 bases at J, with 17 bases in the middle. The CDR3 length is 15 residues. Germline V CDR1 and CDR2: MDHEN, SYDVKM. This CDR3 is CASSPGDWSLETQYF. CDR3 coding DNA: TGTGCCAGCAGTCCCGGGGACTGGTCTCTAGAGACCCAGTACTTC. The whole variable domain, remainder taken from reference TRBV28 and TRBJ2-5, is DVKVTQSSRYLVKRTGEKVFLECVQDMDHENMFWYRQDPGLGLRLIYFSYDVKMKEKGDIPEGYSVSREKKERFSLILESASTNQTSMYLCASSPGDWSLETQYFGPGTRLLVL.

With respect to this clone: Other DNA sequences in the sample encode the same CDR3. The gene calls are TRBV9 and TRBJ2-7; TRBD1 or TRBD2 may be the D gene (5 bases each). Trimming took off 0 bases at V and 2 bases at J, with 12 bases between the two ends. Germline V CDR1 and CDR2: SGDLS, YYNGEE. The CDR3 covers 15 residues. In nucleotides, the CDR3 is TGTGCCAGCAGCGTAGCTGGGACGTCCGCCTACGAGCAGTACTTC. It translates to CASSVAGTSAYEQYF.

This rearrangement joins TRBV9 to TRBJ2-1; 7 bases line up with TRBD2. Germline lookup yields CDR1 SGDLS and CDR2 YYNGEE. The CDR3 length is 16 residues. Trimming cost V 0 bases and J 2 bases; bases outside gene matches: 5. The CDR3 protein is CASSVGGRGTYNEQFF. For the CDR3, the DNA is TGTGCCAGCAGCGTAGGCGGGAGAGGCACCTACAATGAGCAGTTCTTC.

The chain has TRBV6-6 and TRBJ1-1, with D perhaps matching TRBD1 (5 bases). This CDR3 has 15 residues. The germline V gene has CDR1 MNHNY and CDR2 SVGAGI (reference sequence). Trimming left V 0 bases short and J 4 bases short, with 12 bases between. CDR3 amino acids: CASSYSSREGTEAFF. The CDR3 coding sequence is TGTGCCAGCAGTTACTCGAGCAGGGAAGGCACTGAAGCTTTCTTT.

The rearrangement links TRBV18 to TRBJ1-5, with 7 bases lining up with TRBD1. CDR3 length: 17 amino acids. Germline V gives CDR1 KGHSH, CDR2 LQKENI. V was clipped by 3 bases and J by 3 bases; unmatched bases: 11. CDR3 region: CASSPTSTGDANQPQHF. As DNA, the CDR3 is TGTGCCAGCTCACCGACTAGCACAGGGGATGCCAATCAGCCCCAGCATTTT.

This clone has only one observation. The chain recombines TRBV2 with TRBJ2-2; possible D gene TRBD2, 5 bases. The length of the CDR3 is 16 residues. CDR1 SNHLY and CDR2 FYNNEI come from the germline V gene. Trimming took 3 bases from V and 0 from J, leaving 11 bases between them. CDR3 sequence (DNA): TGTGCCAGCAGTGATTGGCGGACTGCGAACACCGGGGAGCTGTTTTTT. This codes for CASSDWRTANTGELFF.

The chain has TRBV5-1 and TRBJ2-3; D is unclear. This CDR3 contains 14 residues. CDR1 and CDR2 (germline): SGHRS, YFSETQ. The V gene lost 0 bases and the J gene lost 4 bases, with 9 bases spanning the gap. Here the CDR3 reads CASSLVGVADTQYF. CDR3 nucleotide sequence: TGCGCCAGCAGCTTGGTTGGGGTGGCAGATACGCAGTATTTT.

J is TRBJ2-7 and V is TRBV4-3; D ambiguous. Germline CDR1 LGHNA, CDR2 YSLEER. V was trimmed by 1 base and J by 4 bases, leaving 23 bases between them. The CDR3 has 18 amino acids. The CDR3 region has the DNA TGCGCCAGCAGCCAAGGGTCCCAAAGAGGTAGTTGGCCTTACGAGCAGTACTTC. It codes for CASSQGSQRGSWPYEQYF.

The V and J genes are TRBV6-1 and TRBJ2-7; TRBD2 matches 15 bases. The CDR3 is 20 residues long. CDR1 is MNHNS and CDR2 is SASEGT in the germline V gene. Trimming removed 4 bases from V and 7 bases from J; junction bases left unmatched: 20. The CDR3 region has the DNA TGTGCCAGCAGTGGGACTAGCGGGAGGGCATCCCCCGCACGTAGTACGGAGCAGTACTTC. This translates into CASSGTSGRASPARSTEQYF.

This chain joins TRBV5-1 and TRBJ1-2; D is possibly TRBD1 (5 bases). V was pared by 4 bases and J by 5 bases, with 12 bases between. This CDR3 region has 13 residues. The germline CDR1 and CDR2 sequences are SGHRS and YFSETQ. This CDR3 reads CASSPGLLYGYTF. CDR3 nucleotides: TGCGCCAGCAGCCCGGGACTTCTATATGGCTACACCTTC.

This sequence joins TRBV11-2 and TRBJ2-7; 8 bases fit TRBD1. The trim removed 7 bases at V and 5 bases at J, leaving 7 bases unmatched. The CDR3 consists of 13 residues. The germline V gene encodes CDR1 SGHAT and CDR2 FQNNGV. CDR3 sequence reads: CASTRTGLNEQYF. The DNA for the CDR3 is TGTGCCAGCACCCGGACAGGGTTGAACGAGCAGTACTTC.

The CDR3 sequence is CASSFDQETQYF. The CDR3 DNA follows: TGTGCCAGCAGTTTTGACCAAGAGACCCAGTACTTC. The V gene is TRBV28, the J gene TRBJ2-5; D gene uncertain. The CDR3 runs to 12 residues. Trimming pared 3 bases from V and 0 bases from J, leaving 2 bases between. CDR1 MDHEN and CDR2 SYDVKM come from the germline V gene.

Concerning this clone itself: Other nucleotide sequences in the sample specify the same CDR3. The chain is built from TRBV7-3 and TRBJ2-1; perhaps TRBD2 as D (5 bases). The V gene lost 6 bases and the J gene lost 1 base, with 10 bases spanning the gap. In germline, CDR1 is SGHTA, CDR2 FQGTGA. CDR3 size: 14 residues. The CDR3 DNA is TGTGCCAGCAGTCCATCGGGGTCCTACAATGAGCAGTTCTTC. Protein product: CASSPSGSYNEQFF.

This clone was detected only once. This chain connects TRBV28 to TRBJ2-7; 8 bases agree with TRBD2. CDR3 size: 14 residues. V gave up 2 bases and J gave up 5 bases; unmatched junction bases: 5. CDR1 is MDHEN and CDR2 is SYDVKM in the germline V gene. The CDR3 DNA is TGTGCCAGCAGTTTAGCGGGGGGCTTTAACGAGCAGTACTTC. Its protein product is CASSLAGGFNEQYF.

The V gene is TRBV5-4, the J gene TRBJ2-1; D might be TRBD1 or TRBD2, each matching 5 bases. V was clipped by 4 bases and J by 5 bases, with 16 bases between them. CDR3 size: 15 residues. Germline values: CDR1 SGHNT, CDR2 YYREEE (reference sequence). For the CDR3, the DNA is TGTGCCAGCAGCCCCTCGGGGACCCCCAACAATGAGCAGTTCTTC. Its protein product is CASSPSGTPNNEQFF. Drawing the rest from reference TRBV5-4 and TRBJ2-1, the complete variable domain is ETGVTQSPTHLIKTRGQQVTLRCSSQSGHNTVSWYQQALGQGPQFIFQYYREEENGRGNFPPRFSGLQFPNYSSELNVNALELDDSALYLCASSPSGTPNNEQFFGPGTRLTVL.